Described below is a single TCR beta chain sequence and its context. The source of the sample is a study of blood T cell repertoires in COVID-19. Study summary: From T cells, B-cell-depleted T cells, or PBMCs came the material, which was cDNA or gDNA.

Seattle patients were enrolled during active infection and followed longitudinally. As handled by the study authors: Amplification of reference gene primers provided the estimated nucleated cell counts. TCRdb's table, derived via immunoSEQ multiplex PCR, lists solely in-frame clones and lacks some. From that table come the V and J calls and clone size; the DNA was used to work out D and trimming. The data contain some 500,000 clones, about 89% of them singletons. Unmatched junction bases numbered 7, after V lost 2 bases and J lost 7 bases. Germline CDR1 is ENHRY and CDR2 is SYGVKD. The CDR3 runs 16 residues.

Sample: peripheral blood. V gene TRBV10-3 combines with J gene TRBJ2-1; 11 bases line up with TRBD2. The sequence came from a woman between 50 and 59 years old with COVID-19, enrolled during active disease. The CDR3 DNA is TGTGCCATCAGTGAGGACACTAGCGGGGGCTTAAATGAGCAGTTCTTC. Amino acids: CAISEDTSGGLNEQFF.